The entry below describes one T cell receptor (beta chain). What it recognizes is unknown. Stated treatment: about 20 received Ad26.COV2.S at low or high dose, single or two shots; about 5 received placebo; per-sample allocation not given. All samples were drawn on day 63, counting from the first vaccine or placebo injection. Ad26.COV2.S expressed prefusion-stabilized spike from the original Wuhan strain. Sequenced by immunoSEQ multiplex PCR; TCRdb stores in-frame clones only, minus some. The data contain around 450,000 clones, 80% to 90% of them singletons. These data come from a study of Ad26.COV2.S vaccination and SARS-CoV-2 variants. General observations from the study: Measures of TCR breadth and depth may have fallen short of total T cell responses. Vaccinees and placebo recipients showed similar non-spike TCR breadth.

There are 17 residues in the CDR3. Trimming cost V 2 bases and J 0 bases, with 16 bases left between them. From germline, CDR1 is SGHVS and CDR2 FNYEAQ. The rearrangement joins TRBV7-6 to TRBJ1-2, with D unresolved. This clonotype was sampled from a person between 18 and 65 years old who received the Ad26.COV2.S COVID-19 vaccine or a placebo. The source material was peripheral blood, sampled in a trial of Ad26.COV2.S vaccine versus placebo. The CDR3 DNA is TGTGCCAGCAGCTTAACTCCGGCAGACACTACTAACTATGGCTACACCTTC. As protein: CASSLTPADTTNYGYTF.